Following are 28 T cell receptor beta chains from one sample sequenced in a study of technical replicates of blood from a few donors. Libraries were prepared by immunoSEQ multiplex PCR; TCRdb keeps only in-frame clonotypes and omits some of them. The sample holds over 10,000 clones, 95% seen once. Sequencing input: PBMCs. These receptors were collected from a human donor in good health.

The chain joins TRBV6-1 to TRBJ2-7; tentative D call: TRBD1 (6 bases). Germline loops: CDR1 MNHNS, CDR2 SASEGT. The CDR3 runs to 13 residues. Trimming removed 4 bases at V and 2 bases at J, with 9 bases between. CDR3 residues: CASSVGTTYEQYF. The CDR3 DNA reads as TGTGCCAGCAGTGTCGGGACAACCTACGAGCAGTACTTC.

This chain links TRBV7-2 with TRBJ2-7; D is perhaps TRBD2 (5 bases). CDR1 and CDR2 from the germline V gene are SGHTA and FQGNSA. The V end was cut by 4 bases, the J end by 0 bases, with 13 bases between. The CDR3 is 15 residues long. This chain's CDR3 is CASSSPNGNSYEQYF. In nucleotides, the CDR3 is TGTGCCAGCAGCTCACCCAACGGGAACTCCTACGAGCAGTACTTC.

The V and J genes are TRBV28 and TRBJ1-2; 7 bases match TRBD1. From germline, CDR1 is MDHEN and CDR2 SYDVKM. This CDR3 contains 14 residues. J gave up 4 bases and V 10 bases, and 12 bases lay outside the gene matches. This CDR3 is CATNTGQGVYGYTF. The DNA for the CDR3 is TGTGCCACCAACACAGGGCAGGGGGTCTATGGCTACACCTTC.

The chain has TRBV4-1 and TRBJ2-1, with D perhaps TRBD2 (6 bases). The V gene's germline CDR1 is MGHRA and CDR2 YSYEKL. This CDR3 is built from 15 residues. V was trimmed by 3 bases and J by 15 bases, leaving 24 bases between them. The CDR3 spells CASSHGPFGSGPLFF. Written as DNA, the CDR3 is TGCGCCAGCAGCCATGGACCTTTCGGGAGCGGGCCCCTGTTCTTC.

The CDR3 reads CASSYSWDRGNYGYTF. For the CDR3, the DNA is TGTGCCAGCAGTTACTCGTGGGACAGGGGCAACTATGGCTACACCTTC. The rearrangement uses TRBV6-5 and TRBJ1-2, with 10 bases fitting TRBD1. CDR3 length: 16 residues. V lost 0 bases, J lost 2 bases, and 3 bases stayed unmatched. Germline values: CDR1 MNHEY, CDR2 SVGAGI.

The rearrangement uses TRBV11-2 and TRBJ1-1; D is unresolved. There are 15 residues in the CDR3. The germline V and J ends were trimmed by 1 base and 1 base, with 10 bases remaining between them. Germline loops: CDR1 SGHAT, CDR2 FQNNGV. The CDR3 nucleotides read TGTGCCAGCAGCTTAGGTCTAACAGAGAACACTGAAGCTTTCTTT. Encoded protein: CASSLGLTENTEAFF.

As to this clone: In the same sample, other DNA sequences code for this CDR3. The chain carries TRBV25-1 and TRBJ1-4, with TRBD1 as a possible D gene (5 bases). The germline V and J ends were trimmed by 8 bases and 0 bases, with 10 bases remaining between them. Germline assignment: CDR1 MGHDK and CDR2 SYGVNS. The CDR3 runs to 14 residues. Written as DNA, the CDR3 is TGTGCCAGCGGGGCATCTGCAACTAATGAAAAACTGTTTTTT. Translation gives CASGASATNEKLFF.

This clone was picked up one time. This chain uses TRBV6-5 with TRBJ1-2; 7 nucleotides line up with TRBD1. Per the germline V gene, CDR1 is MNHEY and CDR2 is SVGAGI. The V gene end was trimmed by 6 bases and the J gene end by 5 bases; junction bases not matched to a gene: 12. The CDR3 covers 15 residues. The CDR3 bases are TGTGCCAGCAGGCCTTCCGGGACAGACCGATATGGCTACACCTTC. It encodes CASRPSGTDRYGYTF.

The CDR3 is CASTIAGGLRAEQFF. The CDR3 DNA follows: TGTGCCAGCACAATAGCGGGAGGCTTACGGGCTGAGCAGTTCTTC. This chain links TRBV27 with TRBJ2-1; 10 nucleotides match TRBD2. The CDR3 is made up of 15 amino acids. Germline lookup yields CDR1 MNHEY and CDR2 SMNVEV (reference sequence). V shed 7 bases, J shed 9 bases, and the junction held 12 bases outside the gene matches.

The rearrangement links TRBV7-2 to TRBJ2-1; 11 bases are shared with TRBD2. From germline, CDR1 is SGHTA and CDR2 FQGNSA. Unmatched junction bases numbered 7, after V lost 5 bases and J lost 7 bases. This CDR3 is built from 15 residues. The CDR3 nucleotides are TGTGCCAGCAGCCTTAGCGGGAGGGCCATAAATGAGCAGTTCTTC. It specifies CASSLSGRAINEQFF.

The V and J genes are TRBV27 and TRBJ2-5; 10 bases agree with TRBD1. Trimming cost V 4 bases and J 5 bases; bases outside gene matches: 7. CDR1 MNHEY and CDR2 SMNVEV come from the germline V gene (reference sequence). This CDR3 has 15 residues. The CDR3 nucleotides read TGTGCCAGCAGTTCCCGGGACAGGGGTAGCGAGACCCAGTACTTC. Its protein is CASSSRDRGSETQYF.

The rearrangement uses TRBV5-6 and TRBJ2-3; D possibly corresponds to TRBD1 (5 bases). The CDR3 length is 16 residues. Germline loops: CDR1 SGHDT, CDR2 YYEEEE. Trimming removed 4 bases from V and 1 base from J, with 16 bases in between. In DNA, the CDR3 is TGTGCCAGCAGCAACCTTAGGGGCCTCCGCACAGATACGCAGTATTTT. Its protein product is CASSNLRGLRTDTQYF.

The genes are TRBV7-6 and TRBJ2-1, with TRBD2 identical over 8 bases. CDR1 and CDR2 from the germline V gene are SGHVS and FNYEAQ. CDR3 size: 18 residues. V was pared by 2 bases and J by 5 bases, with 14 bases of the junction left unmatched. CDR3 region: CASSLRREALIFNNEQFF. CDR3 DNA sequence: TGTGCCAGCAGCTTAAGGCGGGAGGCCCTTATATTCAACAATGAGCAGTTCTTC.

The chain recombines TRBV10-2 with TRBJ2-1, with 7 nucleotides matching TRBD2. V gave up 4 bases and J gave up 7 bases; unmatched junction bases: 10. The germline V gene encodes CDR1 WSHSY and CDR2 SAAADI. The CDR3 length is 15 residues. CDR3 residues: CASSVAHPGGNEQFF. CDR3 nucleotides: TGCGCCAGCAGTGTGGCCCACCCCGGGGGGAATGAGCAGTTCTTC.

In DNA form, the CDR3 reads TGTGCCAGCAGCTTGGACAGTGCTGGCTACACCTTC. This sequence encodes CASSLDSAGYTF. The V gene is TRBV5-4, the J gene TRBJ1-2; D not resolved. CDR1 is SGHNT and CDR2 is YYREEE in the germline V gene (reference sequence). The ends were cut back, 0 bases at V and 7 bases at J, with 7 bases in the middle. The CDR3 loop spans 12 amino acids.

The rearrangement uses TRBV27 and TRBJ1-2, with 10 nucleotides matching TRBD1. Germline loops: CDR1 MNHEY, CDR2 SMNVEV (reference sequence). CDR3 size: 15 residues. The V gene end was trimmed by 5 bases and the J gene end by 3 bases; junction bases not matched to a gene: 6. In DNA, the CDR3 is TGTGCCAGCAGTCTTGTAGGGACAGGGGACTATGGCTACACCTTC. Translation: CASSLVGTGDYGYTF.

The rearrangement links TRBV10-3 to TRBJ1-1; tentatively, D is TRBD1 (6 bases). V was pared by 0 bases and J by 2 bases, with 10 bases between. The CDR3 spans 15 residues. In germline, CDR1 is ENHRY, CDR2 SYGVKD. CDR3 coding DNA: TGTGCCATCAGTGAGTCGGGGGCAGCTAACACTGAAGCTTTCTTT. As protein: CAISESGAANTEAFF.

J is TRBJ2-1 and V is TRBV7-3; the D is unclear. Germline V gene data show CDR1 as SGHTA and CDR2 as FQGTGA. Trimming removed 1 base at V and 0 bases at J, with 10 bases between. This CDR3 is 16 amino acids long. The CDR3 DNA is TGTGCCAGCAGCTTAAATCGCTTTAGCTCCTACAATGAGCAGTTCTTC. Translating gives CASSLNRFSSYNEQFF.

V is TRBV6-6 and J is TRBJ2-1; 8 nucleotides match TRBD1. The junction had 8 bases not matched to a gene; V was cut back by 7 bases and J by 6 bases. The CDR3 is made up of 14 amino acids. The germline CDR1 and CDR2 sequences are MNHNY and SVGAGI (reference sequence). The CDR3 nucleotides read TGTGCCAGCAAGGTCGGACAGGGCAGCAATGAGCAGTTCTTC. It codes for CASKVGQGSNEQFF.

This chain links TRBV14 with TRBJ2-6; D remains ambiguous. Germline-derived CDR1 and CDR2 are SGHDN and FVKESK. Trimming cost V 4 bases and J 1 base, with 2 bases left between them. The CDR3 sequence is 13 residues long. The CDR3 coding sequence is TGTGCCAGCAGCCTATCTGGGGCCAACGTCCTGACTTTC. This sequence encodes CASSLSGANVLTF. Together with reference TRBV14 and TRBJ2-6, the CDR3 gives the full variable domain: EAGVTQFPSHSVIEKGQTVTLRCDPISGHDNLYWYRRVMGKEIKFLLHFVKESKQDESGMPNNRFLAERTGGTYSTLKVQPAELEDSGVYFCASSLSGANVLTFGAGSRLTVL.

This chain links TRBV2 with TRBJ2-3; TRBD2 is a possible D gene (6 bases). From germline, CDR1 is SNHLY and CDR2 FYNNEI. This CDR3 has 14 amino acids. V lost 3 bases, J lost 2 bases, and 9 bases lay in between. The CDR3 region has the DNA TGTGCCAGCAGTGACGGGACTTTCACAGATACGCAGTATTTT. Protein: CASSDGTFTDTQYF.

The CDR3 bases are TGTGCCAGCAGCCTCCGGGACAGCTCTGGAAACACCATATATTTT. Protein sequence: CASSLRDSSGNTIYF. The chain employs TRBV7-9 and TRBJ1-3; 7 bases line up with TRBD1. The J segment lost 0 bases and the V segment lost 5 bases, leaving 4 bases of the junction unmatched. This CDR3 is built from 15 residues. The germline V gene has CDR1 SEHNR and CDR2 FQNEAQ (reference sequence).

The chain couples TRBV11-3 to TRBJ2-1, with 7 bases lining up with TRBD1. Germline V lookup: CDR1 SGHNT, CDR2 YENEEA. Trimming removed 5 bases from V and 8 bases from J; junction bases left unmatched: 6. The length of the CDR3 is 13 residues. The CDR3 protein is CASSLRQGDEQFF. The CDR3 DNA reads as TGTGCCAGCAGCCTCCGACAGGGCGATGAGCAGTTCTTC.

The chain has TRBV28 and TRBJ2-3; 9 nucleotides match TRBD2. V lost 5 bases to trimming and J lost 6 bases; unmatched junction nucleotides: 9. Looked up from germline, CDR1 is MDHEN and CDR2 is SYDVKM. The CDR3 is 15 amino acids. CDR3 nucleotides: TGTGCCAGCAGTCTCCTCGGGACTAGCAAGGATACGCAGTATTTT. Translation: CASSLLGTSKDTQYF.

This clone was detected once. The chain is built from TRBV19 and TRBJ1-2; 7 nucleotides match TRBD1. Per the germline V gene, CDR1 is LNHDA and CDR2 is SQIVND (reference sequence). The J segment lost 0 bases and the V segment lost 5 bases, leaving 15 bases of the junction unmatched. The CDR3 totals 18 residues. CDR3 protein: CASSVRRTGTNSNYGYTF. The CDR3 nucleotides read TGTGCCAGTAGTGTAAGAAGGACAGGTACAAATTCTAACTATGGCTACACCTTC.

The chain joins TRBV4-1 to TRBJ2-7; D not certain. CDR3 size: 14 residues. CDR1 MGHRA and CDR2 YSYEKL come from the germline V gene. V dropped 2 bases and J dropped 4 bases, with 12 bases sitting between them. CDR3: CASSQTDVEYEQYF. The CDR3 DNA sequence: TGCGCCAGCAGCCAAACCGACGTGGAGTACGAGCAGTACTTC.

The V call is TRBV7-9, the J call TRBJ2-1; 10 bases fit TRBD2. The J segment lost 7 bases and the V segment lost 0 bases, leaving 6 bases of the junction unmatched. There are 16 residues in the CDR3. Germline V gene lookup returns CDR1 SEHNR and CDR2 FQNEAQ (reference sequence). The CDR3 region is CASSLAASGRGNEQFF. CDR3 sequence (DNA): TGTGCCAGCAGCTTAGCGGCTAGCGGGAGAGGAAATGAGCAGTTCTTC. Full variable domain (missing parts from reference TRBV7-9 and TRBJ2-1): DTGVSQNPRHKITKRGQNVTFRCDPISEHNRLYWYRQTLGQGPEFLTYFQNEAQLEKSRLLSDRFSAERPKGSFSTLEIQRTEQGDSAMYLCASSLAASGRGNEQFFGPGTRLTVL.

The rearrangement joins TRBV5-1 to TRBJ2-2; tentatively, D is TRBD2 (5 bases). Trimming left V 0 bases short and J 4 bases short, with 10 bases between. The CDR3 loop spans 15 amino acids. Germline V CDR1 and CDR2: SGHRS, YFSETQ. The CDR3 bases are TGCGCCAGCAGCTTGGGATTTGCGGGCACCGGGGAGCTGTTTTTT. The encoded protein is CASSLGFAGTGELFF.